This T cell receptor beta chain was profiled in a study of blood T cell repertoires in COVID-19. The table came from immunoSEQ multiplex PCR; TCRdb's copy has only in-frame clones and leaves some out. Of 140,000 or so clones in the sample, 88% were seen once. J lost 2 bases, V lost 5 bases, and 7 bases had no gene match. This CDR3 is built from 17 residues. In germline, CDR1 is LNHDA, CDR2 SQIVND (reference sequence). This chain links TRBV19 with TRBJ2-6, with TRBD1 identical over 9 bases. Sequencing used peripheral blood. This sequence was found in a human donor with COVID-19, enrolled during active disease. The donor label of this sample is uncertain. The CDR3 DNA reads TGTGCCAGTAGTCCGGGACAGGGTTTTCCTGGGGCCAACGTCCTGACTTTC. The encoded protein is CASSPGQGFPGANVLTF.